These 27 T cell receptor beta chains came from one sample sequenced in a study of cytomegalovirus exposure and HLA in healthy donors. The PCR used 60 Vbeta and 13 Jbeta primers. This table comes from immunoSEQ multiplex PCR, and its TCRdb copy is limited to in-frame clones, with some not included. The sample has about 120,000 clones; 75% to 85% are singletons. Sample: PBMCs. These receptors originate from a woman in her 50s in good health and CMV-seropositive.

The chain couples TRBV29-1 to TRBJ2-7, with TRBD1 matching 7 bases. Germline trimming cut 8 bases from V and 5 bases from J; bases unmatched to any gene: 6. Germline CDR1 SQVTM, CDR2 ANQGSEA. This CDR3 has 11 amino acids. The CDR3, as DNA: TGCAGCACAACGACAGGGAACGAGCAGTACTTC. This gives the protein CSTTTGNEQYF.

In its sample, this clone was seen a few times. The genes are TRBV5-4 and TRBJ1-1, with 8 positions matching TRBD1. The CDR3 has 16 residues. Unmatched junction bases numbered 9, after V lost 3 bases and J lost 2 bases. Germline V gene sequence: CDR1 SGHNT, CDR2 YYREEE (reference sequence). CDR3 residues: CASSSAGGARNTEAFF. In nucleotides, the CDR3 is TGTGCCAGCAGCTCGGCAGGGGGCGCAAGAAACACTGAAGCTTTCTTT.

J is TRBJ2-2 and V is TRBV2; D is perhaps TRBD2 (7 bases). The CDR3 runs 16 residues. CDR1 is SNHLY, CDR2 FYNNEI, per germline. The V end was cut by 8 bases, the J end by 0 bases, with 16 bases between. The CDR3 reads CASAGVSGPNTGELFF. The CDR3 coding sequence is TGTGCCAGCGCAGGGGTTAGCGGGCCGAACACCGGGGAGCTGTTTTTT.

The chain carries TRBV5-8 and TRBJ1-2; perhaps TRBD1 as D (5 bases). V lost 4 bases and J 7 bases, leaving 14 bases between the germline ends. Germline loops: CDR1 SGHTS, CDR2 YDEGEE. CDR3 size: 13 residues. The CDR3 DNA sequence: TGTGCCAGCAGCACAACAGGTTTAAGTGGCTACACCTTC. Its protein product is CASSTTGLSGYTF.

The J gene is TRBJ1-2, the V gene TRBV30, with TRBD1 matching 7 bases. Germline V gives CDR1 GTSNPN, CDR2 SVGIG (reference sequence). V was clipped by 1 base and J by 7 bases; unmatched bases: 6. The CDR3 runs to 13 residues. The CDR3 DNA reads TGTGCCTGGAGTGCCGGGACAGACCTTGGCTACACCTTC. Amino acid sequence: CAWSAGTDLGYTF. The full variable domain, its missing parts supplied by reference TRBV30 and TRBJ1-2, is SQTIHQWPATLVQPVGSPLSLECTVEGTSNPNLYWYRQAAGRGLQLLFYSVGIGQISSEVPQNLSASRPQDRQFILSSKKLLLSDSGFYLCAWSAGTDLGYTFGSGTRLTVV.

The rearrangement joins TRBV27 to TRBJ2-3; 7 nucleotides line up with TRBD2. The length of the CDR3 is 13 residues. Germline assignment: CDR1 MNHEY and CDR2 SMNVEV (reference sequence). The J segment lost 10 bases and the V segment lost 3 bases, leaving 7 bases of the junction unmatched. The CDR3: CASSFGSREAQYF. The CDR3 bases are TGTGCCAGCAGTTTTGGGTCACGGGAGGCGCAGTATTTT.

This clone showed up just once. This CDR3 reads CASSEIGREAYEQYF. CDR3 in DNA: TGTGCCAGCAGTGAAATCGGGCGGGAGGCCTACGAGCAGTACTTC. The J gene is TRBJ2-7, the V gene TRBV2; 8 nucleotides match TRBD2. This CDR3 contains 15 residues. V lost 2 bases, J lost 2 bases, and 5 bases stayed unmatched. Germline V gene sequence: CDR1 SNHLY, CDR2 FYNNEI.

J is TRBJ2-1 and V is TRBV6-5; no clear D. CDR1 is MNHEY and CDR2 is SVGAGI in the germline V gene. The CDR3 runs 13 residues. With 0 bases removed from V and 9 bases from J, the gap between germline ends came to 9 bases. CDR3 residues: CASSYSGGGEQFF. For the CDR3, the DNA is TGTGCCAGCAGTTACTCGGGTGGCGGTGAGCAGTTCTTC.

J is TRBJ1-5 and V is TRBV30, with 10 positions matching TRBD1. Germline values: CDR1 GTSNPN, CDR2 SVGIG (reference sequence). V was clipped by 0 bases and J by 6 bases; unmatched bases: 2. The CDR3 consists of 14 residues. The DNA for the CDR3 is TGTGCCTGGAGTGTGGGACAGGGGCCTCAGCCCCAGCATTTT. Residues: CAWSVGQGPQPQHF.

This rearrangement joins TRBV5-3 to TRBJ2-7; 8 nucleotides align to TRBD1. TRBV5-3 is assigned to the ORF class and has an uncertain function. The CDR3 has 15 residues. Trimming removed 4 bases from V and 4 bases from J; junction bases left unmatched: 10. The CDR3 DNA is TGTGCCAGAAGCATAACCCGGGACAGGTTTTACGAGCAGTACTTC. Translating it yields CARSITRDRFYEQYF.

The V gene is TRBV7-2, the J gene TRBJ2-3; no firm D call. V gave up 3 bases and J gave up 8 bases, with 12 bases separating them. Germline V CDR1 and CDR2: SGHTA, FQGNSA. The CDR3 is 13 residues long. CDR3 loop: CASSFYSILTQYF. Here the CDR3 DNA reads TGTGCCAGCAGCTTCTACTCAATTCTTACGCAGTATTTT. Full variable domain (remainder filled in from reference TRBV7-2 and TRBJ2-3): GAGVSQSPSNKVTEKGKDVELRCDPISGHTALYWYRQSLGQGLEFLIYFQGNSAPDKSGLPSDRFSAERTGGSVSTLTIQRTQQEDSAVYLCASSFYSILTQYFGPGTRLTVL.

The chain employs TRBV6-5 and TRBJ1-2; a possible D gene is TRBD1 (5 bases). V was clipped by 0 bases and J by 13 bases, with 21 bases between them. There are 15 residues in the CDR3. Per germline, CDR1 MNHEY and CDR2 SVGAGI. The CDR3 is CASSYSAIRGSGATF. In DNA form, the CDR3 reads TGTGCCAGCAGTTACTCTGCCATTCGGGGCTCGGGAGCCACCTTC.

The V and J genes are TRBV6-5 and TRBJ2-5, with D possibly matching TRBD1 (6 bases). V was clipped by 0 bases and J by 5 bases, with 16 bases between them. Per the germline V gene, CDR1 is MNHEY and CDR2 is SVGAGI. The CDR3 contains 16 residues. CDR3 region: CASSYSGGLAGETQYF. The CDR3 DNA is TGTGCCAGCAGTTACTCTGGGGGCCTGGCCGGGGAGACCCAGTACTTC.

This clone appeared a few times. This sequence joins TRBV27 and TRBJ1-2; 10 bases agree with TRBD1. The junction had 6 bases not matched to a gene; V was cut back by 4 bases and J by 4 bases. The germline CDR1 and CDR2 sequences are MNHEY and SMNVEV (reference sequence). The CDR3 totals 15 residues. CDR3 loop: CASSSGTGEVYGYTF. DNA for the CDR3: TGTGCCAGCAGTTCGGGGACAGGGGAGGTCTATGGCTACACCTTC.

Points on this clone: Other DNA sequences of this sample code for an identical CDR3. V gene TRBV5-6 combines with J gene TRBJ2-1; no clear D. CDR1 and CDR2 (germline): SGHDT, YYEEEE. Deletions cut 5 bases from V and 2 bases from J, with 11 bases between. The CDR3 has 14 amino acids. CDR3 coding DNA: TGTGCCAGCAGTTCGTATCAGGCCTACAATGAGCAGTTCTTC. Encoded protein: CASSSYQAYNEQFF.

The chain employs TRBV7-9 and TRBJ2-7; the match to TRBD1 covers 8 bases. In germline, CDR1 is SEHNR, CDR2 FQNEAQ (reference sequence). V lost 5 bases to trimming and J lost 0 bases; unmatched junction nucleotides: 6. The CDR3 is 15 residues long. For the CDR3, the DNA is TGTGCCAGCAGCCAATCAGGGGGCTTCTCCTACGAGCAGTACTTC. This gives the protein CASSQSGGFSYEQYF. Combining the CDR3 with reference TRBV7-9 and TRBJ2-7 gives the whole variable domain DTGVSQNPRHKITKRGQNVTFRCDPISEHNRLYWYRQTLGQGPEFLTYFQNEAQLEKSRLLSDRFSAERPKGSFSTLEIQRTEQGDSAMYLCASSQSGGFSYEQYFGPGTRLTVT.

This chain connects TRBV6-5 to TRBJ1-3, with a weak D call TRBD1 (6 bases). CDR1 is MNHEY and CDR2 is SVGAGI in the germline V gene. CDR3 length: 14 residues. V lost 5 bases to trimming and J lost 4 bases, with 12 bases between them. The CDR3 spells CASSPGTFGNTIYF. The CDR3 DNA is TGTGCCAGCAGTCCCGGGACATTCGGAAACACCATATATTTT.

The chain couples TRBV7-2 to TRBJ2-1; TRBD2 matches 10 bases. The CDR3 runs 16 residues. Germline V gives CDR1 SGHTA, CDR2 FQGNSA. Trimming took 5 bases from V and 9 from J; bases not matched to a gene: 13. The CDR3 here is CASSLRRSGGAVEQFF. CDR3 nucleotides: TGTGCCAGCAGCCTCAGGAGAAGCGGGGGGGCCGTTGAGCAGTTCTTC.

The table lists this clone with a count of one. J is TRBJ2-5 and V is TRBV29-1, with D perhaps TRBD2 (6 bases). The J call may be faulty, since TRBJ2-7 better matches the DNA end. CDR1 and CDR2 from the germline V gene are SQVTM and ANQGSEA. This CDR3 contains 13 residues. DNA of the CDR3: TGCAGCGTAACAAGACTAGGCAGGTACGAGCAGTACTTC. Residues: CSVTRLGRYEQYF.

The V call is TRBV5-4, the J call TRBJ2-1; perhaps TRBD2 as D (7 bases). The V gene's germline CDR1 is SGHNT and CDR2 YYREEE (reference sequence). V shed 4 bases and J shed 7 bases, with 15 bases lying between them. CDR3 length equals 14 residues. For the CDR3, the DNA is TGTGCCAGCAGCCAACGAGGGGGGGCGAATGAGCAGTTCTTC. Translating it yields CASSQRGGANEQFF.

CDR3: CASSFDRVGQPQHF. The CDR3 coding sequence is TGTGCCAGCAGCTTCGACAGGGTGGGACAGCCCCAGCATTTT. V gene TRBV11-2 combines with J gene TRBJ1-5; the match to TRBD1 covers 7 bases. Trimming at V came to 3 bases and at J to 7 bases, leaving 6 bases not matched to a gene. The germline gives CDR1 SGHAT, CDR2 FQNNGV. This CDR3 is 14 amino acids long.

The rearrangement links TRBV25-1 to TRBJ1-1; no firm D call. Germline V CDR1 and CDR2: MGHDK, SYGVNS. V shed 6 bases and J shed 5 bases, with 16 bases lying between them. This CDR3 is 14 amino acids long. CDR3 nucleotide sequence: TGTGCCAGCAGGATCCGCGGGATGGGGACTGAAGCTTTCTTT. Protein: CASRIRGMGTEAFF.

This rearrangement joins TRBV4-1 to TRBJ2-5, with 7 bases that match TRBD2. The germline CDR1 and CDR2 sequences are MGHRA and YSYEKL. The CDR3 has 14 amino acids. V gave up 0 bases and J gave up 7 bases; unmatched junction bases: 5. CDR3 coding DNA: TGCGCCAGCAGCCAAGATCTAGCGGTTGGGACCCAGTACTTC. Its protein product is CASSQDLAVGTQYF.

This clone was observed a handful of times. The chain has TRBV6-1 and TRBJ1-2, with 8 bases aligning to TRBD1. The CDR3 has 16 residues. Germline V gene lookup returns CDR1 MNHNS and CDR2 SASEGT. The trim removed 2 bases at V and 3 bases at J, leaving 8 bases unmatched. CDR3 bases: TGTGCCAGCAGTGAACGCATCACAGGGGGTTACTATGGCTACACCTTC. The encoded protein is CASSERITGGYYGYTF.

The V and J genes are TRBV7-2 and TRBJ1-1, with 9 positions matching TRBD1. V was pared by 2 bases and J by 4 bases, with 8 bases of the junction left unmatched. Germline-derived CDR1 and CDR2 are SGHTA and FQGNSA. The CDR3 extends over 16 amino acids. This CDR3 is CASSLRTGGLGTEAFF. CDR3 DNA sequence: TGTGCCAGCAGCTTAAGAACAGGGGGCTTAGGCACTGAAGCTTTCTTT.

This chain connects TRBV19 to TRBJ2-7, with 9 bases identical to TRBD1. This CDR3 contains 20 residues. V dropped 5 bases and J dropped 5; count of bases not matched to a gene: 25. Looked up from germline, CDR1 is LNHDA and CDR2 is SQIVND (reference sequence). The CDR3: CASSLYRPGQGAPRGNEQYF. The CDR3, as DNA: TGTGCCAGTAGTCTTTACCGGCCGGGACAGGGAGCGCCAAGAGGGAACGAGCAGTACTTC.

The CDR3 spells CASSSTGANVLTF. As DNA, the CDR3 is TGTGCCAGCAGCTCCACTGGGGCCAACGTCCTGACTTTC. The genes are TRBV7-3 and TRBJ2-6; D not certain. Trimming stripped 4 bases from V and 2 bases from J, with 3 bases between. This CDR3 has 13 residues. In germline, CDR1 is SGHTA, CDR2 FQGTGA. Full variable domain (remainder filled in from reference TRBV7-3 and TRBJ2-6): GAGVSQTPSNKVTEKGKYVELRCDPISGHTALYWYRQSLGQGPEFLIYFQGTGAADDSGLPNDRFFAVRPEGSVSTLKIQRTERGDSAVYLCASSSTGANVLTFGAGSRLTVL.